This TCR beta chain came from a study of monozygotic twins with inflammatory bowel disease (dated by TCRdb to between 2018 and 2021). For the wider study: A total of some 30 monozygotic twin pairs were included in the full study, comprising nine German pairs (four IBD-concordant, five IBD-discordant) and 19 IBD-discordant Danish pairs. Within discordant pairs, disease-associated traits were sought mainly by comparing IBD patients with their genetically identical healthy co-twins. Each individual had, on average, about 151 000 unique TCRalpha sequences and 181 000 unique TCRbeta sequences available for analysis. What the research found in general, with its limitations: The analysis was unable to tell different T cell subtypes apart. Concordant and discordant twins showed no difference in repertoire similarity, possibly because of limited statistical power. Compared with healthy twins, IBD patients shared fewer clonotypes with other individuals, and the difference was most pronounced in patients with signs of disease activity. No single strong signal or clonotype linked to IBD turned up in the results, so the idea that one exists was not supported. Because patients received different immunosuppressive treatments, the repertoires may have picked up extra background noise and variability between individuals. A decrease in TCRbeta repertoire diversity, as measured by inverse Simpson index, was observed in IBD patients compared with their healthy co-twins.

With regard to this clonotype: Its specific antigen is unknown.

A roughly 2.5 ml peripheral blood sample was drawn into PAXgene tubes per donor and stored at -80°C. Total RNA was isolated from whole blood with the PAXgene blood miRNA kit on an automated QIAcube, without T cell sorting. Peripheral blood from monozygotic twin pairs concordant or discordant for inflammatory bowel disease was subjected to deep TCRalpha and TCRbeta repertoire profiling with unique molecular barcoding. For every twin pair, smoking habits were documented, and each individual was categorised as a current, former or never smoker. Receptors were amplified or captured by 5' RACE. The input for every TCR library was 3500 ng of total RNA. For each sample, cDNA was synthesized in eight separate reactions using SMARTScribe reverse transcriptase. During cDNA synthesis, template switching introduced unique molecular identifiers that contained a 6-nucleotide sample barcode. Two nested PCRs of about 16 and 10 cycles amplified the TCRalpha and TCRbeta cDNA, and bead purification followed each PCR. Before amplification, the cDNA was both treated with uracil DNA-glycosylase and purified with the QIAquick PCR purification kit. In the second PCR, Illumina TruSeq-compatible adapters and sample-specific barcodes were added. TapeStation and Qubit were used to check library quality and concentration, and approximately 5 ng of each library went into the pool. The pooled libraries were sequenced with 2 x 100 bp reads and custom sequencing primers on an Illumina HiSeq2500 single-index Rapid Run. In the original analysis: UMI-based consensus assembly with MiGEC version 1.2.6 was used to correct PCR and sequencing errors. MiXCR version 2.1.1 was used for V(D)J alignment, clonotype assembly and CDR3 extraction. Gene usage, clonotype sharing and MAIT/NKT TCR abundance were normalised by analysing the top 1000, 10 000 and 20 000 clonotypes per sample. Diversity was computed as the inverse Simpson index with the vegan R package after downsampling to 27 000 UMIs. Statistical testing used paired Mann-Whitney U tests on the discordant twin pairs and applied Benjamini-Hochberg correction for multiple testing. Based on TCRdb reprocessing of the reads, there is one entry per CDR3 protein sequence, and DNA is missing. Here the V and J calls rest on TCRdb's processing, not on the authors' analysis. The sample's table lists a count of under 200,000 distinct CDR3 sequences. 2% to 2.5% of the sample rests with the top ten.

The TCR was taken from a human donor with ulcerative colitis or Crohn's disease, or a healthy co-twin of an affected twin (not recorded which). The sequencing input was blood.

This receptor has the CDR3 CASSPGLGNSPLHF. The chain joins TRBV12-3 or TRBV12-4 to TRBJ1-6; TCRdb picks TRBD1, but there is no DNA to check that call. From cysteine to phenylalanine, the CDR3 is 14 amino acids long. The coding DNA is unavailable.